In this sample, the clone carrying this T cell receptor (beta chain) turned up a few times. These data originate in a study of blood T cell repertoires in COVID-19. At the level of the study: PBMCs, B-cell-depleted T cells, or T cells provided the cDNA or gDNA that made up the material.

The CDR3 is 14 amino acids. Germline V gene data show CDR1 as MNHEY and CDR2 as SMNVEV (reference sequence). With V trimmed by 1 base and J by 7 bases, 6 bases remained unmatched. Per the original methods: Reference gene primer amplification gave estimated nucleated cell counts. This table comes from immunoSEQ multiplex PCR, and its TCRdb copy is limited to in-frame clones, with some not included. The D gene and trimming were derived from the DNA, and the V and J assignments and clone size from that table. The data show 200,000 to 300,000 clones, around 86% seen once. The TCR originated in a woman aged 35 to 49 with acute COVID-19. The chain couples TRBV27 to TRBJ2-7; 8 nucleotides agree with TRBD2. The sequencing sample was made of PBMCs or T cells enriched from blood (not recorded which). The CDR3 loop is CASSLYGRASEQYF. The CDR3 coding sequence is TGTGCCAGCAGTTTATACGGGAGGGCCAGTGAGCAGTACTTC.